What follows is one T cell receptor beta chain and its context. Its antigen is not known. The CDR3 runs 15 residues. V dropped 5 bases and J dropped 1 base, with 17 bases sitting between them. Germline values: CDR1 DFQATT, CDR2 SNEGSKA (reference sequence). The data are from a study of vaccination and CD4 T cells after COVID-19. Specified treatment: roughly nine-day PBMC culture with coronavirus spike peptide pools or control peptides (ViraFEST assay). Sequencing of the DNA from cultured CD4+ T cells was carried out with the Oncomine TCR Beta short-read assay. Investigators isolated genomic DNA from cultured CD4+ T cells. TCRdb used MiXCR to reprocess the PCR reads, holding one entry per CDR3 protein. The sample carries roughly 24,000 distinct CDR3 sequences, roughly 42% recorded once.

The chain is built from TRBV20-1 and TRBJ2-5; a weak D match, TRBD1 (5 bases). The TCR sequence derives from a human donor who had recovered from COVID-19. The sequencing input was CD4+ T cells from blood, cultured in vitro. CDR3 protein: CSAGPPTVGQETQYF. In DNA form, the CDR3 reads TGCAGTGCTGGACCTCCGACAGTGGGCCAAGAGACCCAGTACTTC.